These 21 T cell receptor beta chains came from one sample sequenced in a study of OX40 agonist ivuxolimab in advanced cancers. This table comes from immunoSEQ multiplex PCR, and its TCRdb copy is limited to in-frame clones, with some not included. The sample lists roughly 79,000 clones; about 85% were seen once. The sample was CD4+ or CD8+ T cells sorted from blood, taken in a trial of the OX40 agonist ivuxolimab. The receptors stem from an adult with an advanced solid tumor such as melanoma, head and neck, liver or kidney cancer.

V is TRBV18 and J is TRBJ2-7, with 8 bases matching TRBD1. The germline V gene encodes CDR1 KGHSH and CDR2 LQKENI. J was trimmed by 4 bases and V by 6 bases; bases with no gene match: 14. The CDR3 runs to 16 residues. For the CDR3, the DNA is TGTGCCAGCTCGCCCGACAGGGGCGGATTGGAATACGAGCAGTACTTC. Amino acid sequence: CASSPDRGGLEYEQYF.

The chain employs TRBV5-1 and TRBJ2-7, with a weak D call TRBD1 (5 bases). CDR3 length: 14 amino acids. Trimming took 1 base from V and 2 from J, leaving 10 bases between them. The germline CDR1 and CDR2 sequences are SGHRS and YFSETQ. The DNA for the CDR3 is TGCGCCAGCAGCTTGAAGGACACCGCCTACGAGCAGTACTTC. This sequence encodes CASSLKDTAYEQYF. Full variable domain (rest looked up from reference TRBV5-1 and TRBJ2-7): KAGVTQTPRYLIKTRGQQVTLSCSPISGHRSVSWYQQTPGQGLQFLFEYFSETQRNKGNFPGRFSGRQFSNSRSEMNVSTLELGDSALYLCASSLKDTAYEQYFGPGTRLTVT.

The chain uses TRBV5-1 and TRBJ2-2; D is perhaps TRBD1 or TRBD2 (5 bases each). Per germline, CDR1 SGHRS and CDR2 YFSETQ. The CDR3 covers 15 residues. Trimming pared 0 bases from V and 7 bases from J, leaving 13 bases between. CDR3 sequence: CASSLGPRDGGELFF. The CDR3 bases are TGCGCCAGCAGCTTGGGCCCCCGGGACGGCGGGGAGCTGTTTTTT.

This clone was observed a few times. The J gene is TRBJ1-5, the V gene TRBV18; D remains unclear. Trimming stripped 3 bases from V and 5 bases from J, with 5 bases between. The CDR3 contains 12 residues. Germline V gene data show CDR1 as KGHSH and CDR2 as LQKENI. CDR3 sequence reads: CASSPADQPQHF. In DNA, the CDR3 is TGTGCCAGCTCACCGGCTGATCAGCCCCAGCATTTT.

This clone has a handful of counts. This sequence joins TRBV7-9 and TRBJ1-2; tentative D call: TRBD1 (5 bases). CDR3 length: 13 residues. V dropped 1 base and J dropped 8 bases, with 11 bases sitting between them. Germline V gene lookup returns CDR1 SEHNR and CDR2 FQNEAQ (reference sequence). Here the CDR3 reads CASSLVGGNGYTF. CDR3 DNA: TGTGCCAGCAGCTTAGTGGGGGGGAACGGCTACACCTTC.

V gene TRBV4-2 combines with J gene TRBJ2-3, with a possible D match to TRBD2 (6 bases). The germline V gene has CDR1 LGHNA and CDR2 YNFKEQ. V lost 4 bases and J lost 6, with 14 bases in between. The CDR3 is 14 residues long. CDR3 DNA sequence: TGTGCCAGCAGCCGAGAACCGGGGGAGGATACGCAGTATTTT. Translation: CASSREPGEDTQYF.

The gene calls are TRBV19 and TRBJ2-4; 11 bases map to TRBD2. The CDR3 totals 15 residues. The ends lost 1 base at V and 7 bases at J; junction bases unmatched: 3. CDR1 and CDR2 from the germline V gene are LNHDA and SQIVND (reference sequence). CDR3 DNA sequence: TGTGCCAGTAGTATAGGTTGGACTAGCGGGAACATTCAGTACTTC. This sequence encodes CASSIGWTSGNIQYF.

The gene calls are TRBV7-2 and TRBJ2-1; D perhaps matches TRBD2 (6 bases). The V and J ends lost 2 bases and 7 bases respectively, with 15 bases between them. The CDR3 totals 15 residues. CDR1 is SGHTA, CDR2 FQGNSA, per germline. The CDR3 nucleotides are TGTGCCAGCAGCTTATACGGGAGTCGCCTGAATGAGCAGTTCTTC. Translated, it gives CASSLYGSRLNEQFF.

This clone appeared a single time. V usage is TRBV11-2 and J usage is TRBJ2-3, with D possibly matching TRBD2 (5 bases). Trimming took off 0 bases at V and 2 bases at J, with 12 bases between the two ends. The CDR3 totals 16 residues. CDR1 and CDR2 from the germline V gene are SGHAT and FQNNGV. CDR3 in amino acids: CASSLDSGSNTDTQYF. Here the CDR3 DNA reads TGTGCCAGCAGCTTAGACAGCGGATCCAACACAGATACGCAGTATTTT.

This rearrangement joins TRBV2 to TRBJ2-7; 8 bases line up with TRBD2. Germline V gives CDR1 SNHLY, CDR2 FYNNEI. The CDR3 runs 13 residues. V shed 6 bases, J shed 5 bases, and the junction held 6 bases outside the gene matches. CDR3 nucleotide sequence: TGTGCCAGCAGGGGAGCGGGAGTGAACGAGCAGTACTTC. This gives the protein CASRGAGVNEQYF.

The chain combines TRBV6-5 with TRBJ2-1, with TRBD2 matching over 7 bases. This CDR3 comprises 15 residues. V was clipped by 5 bases and J by 3 bases; unmatched bases: 7. Germline lookup yields CDR1 MNHEY and CDR2 SVGAGI. CDR3 region: CASSPFGGIYNEQFF. CDR3 in DNA: TGTGCCAGCAGTCCTTTCGGGGGGATCTACAATGAGCAGTTCTTC.

The rearrangement joins TRBV9 to TRBJ2-1, with D maybe TRBD1 (6 bases). Between the trimmed V and J ends, which lost 2 bases and 0 bases, there was a span of 9 bases. The germline gives CDR1 SGDLS, CDR2 YYNGEE. This CDR3 region has 15 residues. CDR3: CASSVWGRSYNEQFF. CDR3 coding DNA: TGTGCCAGCAGCGTCTGGGGGCGCTCCTACAATGAGCAGTTCTTC. Complete variable domain (other parts from reference TRBV9 and TRBJ2-1): DSGVTQTPKHLITATGQRVTLRCSPRSGDLSVYWYQQSLDQGLQFLIQYYNGEERAKGNILERFSAQQFPDLHSELNLSSLELGDSALYFCASSVWGRSYNEQFFGPGTRLTVL.

This sequence joins TRBV28 and TRBJ1-1; D is unclear. The V end lost 4 bases, the J end lost 4 bases, and 19 bases lay between the germline ends. The germline gives CDR1 MDHEN, CDR2 SYDVKM. The CDR3 contains 16 residues. CDR3 DNA sequence: TGTGCCAGCAGTTCCCCGGCCCGACCGAGCGGCACTGAAGCTTTCTTT. This sequence encodes CASSSPARPSGTEAFF.

This clone has just one count. The rearrangement joins TRBV5-4 to TRBJ2-7; possible D gene TRBD1, 6 bases. This CDR3 contains 13 residues. V was shortened by 2 bases and J by 6 bases, with 12 bases between the two germline ends. Germline V gives CDR1 SGHNT, CDR2 YYREEE (reference sequence). CDR3 sequence (DNA): TGTGCCAGCAGCTTCTCCAGGGGTGGCGAGCAGTACTTC. Encoded protein: CASSFSRGGEQYF.

The chain links TRBV2 to TRBJ2-2; 11 nucleotides align to TRBD1. This CDR3 comprises 15 residues. The J segment lost 2 bases and the V segment lost 6 bases, leaving 2 bases of the junction unmatched. Germline V gene sequence: CDR1 SNHLY, CDR2 FYNNEI. The chain's CDR3 is CASRGTGGNTGELFF. In DNA, the CDR3 is TGTGCCAGCAGAGGGACAGGGGGAAACACCGGGGAGCTGTTTTTT.

This clone was observed a handful of times. The chain is built from TRBV5-8 and TRBJ2-1; D is tentatively TRBD1 or TRBD2 (5 bases each). The CDR3 is 15 amino acids. The V gene's germline CDR1 is SGHTS and CDR2 YDEGEE. V was cut by 2 bases and J by 4 bases, with 13 bases left in between. Here the CDR3 reads CASSFHRRRYNEQFF. CDR3 nucleotide sequence: TGTGCCAGCAGCTTCCACAGGAGGAGGTACAATGAGCAGTTCTTC.

J is TRBJ2-1 and V is TRBV19; TRBD1 agrees at 8 bases. V shed 8 bases and J 9 bases; nucleotides not matched to a gene: 12. The CDR3 has 14 amino acids. Germline assignment: CDR1 LNHDA and CDR2 SQIVND (reference sequence). The CDR3 region has the DNA TGTGCCAGTGGAAAAGGACAGGGTGCGGGTGAGCAGTTCTTC. Translation: CASGKGQGAGEQFF.

This chain links TRBV18 with TRBJ2-7, with TRBD1 identical over 10 bases. Germline V gene data show CDR1 as KGHSH and CDR2 as LQKENI. Trimming removed 0 bases from V and 2 bases from J; junction bases left unmatched: 7. The CDR3 is 17 amino acids. The chain's CDR3 is CASSPPIRDRGPYEQYF. CDR3 nucleotides: TGTGCCAGCTCACCACCGATCCGGGACAGGGGACCCTACGAGCAGTACTTC. The entire variable domain, with the rest obtained from reference TRBV18 and TRBJ2-7, is as follows: NAGVMQNPRHLVRRRGQEARLRCSPMKGHSHVYWYRQLPEEGLKFMVYLQKENIIDESGMPKERFSAEFPKEGPSILRIQQVVRGDSAAYFCASSPPIRDRGPYEQYFGPGTRLTVT.

Turning to this clone: Other DNA sequences from this sample encode an identical CDR3 as well. In DNA, the CDR3 is TGCAGCGTGGACAGGGTCCGTGAGACCCAGTACTTC. Translated: CSVDRVRETQYF. The chain recombines TRBV29-1 with TRBJ2-5; 8 bases are a match to TRBD1. Looked up from germline, CDR1 is SQVTM and CDR2 is ANQGSEA. CDR3 size: 12 residues. The J segment lost 5 bases and the V segment lost 6 bases, leaving 5 bases of the junction unmatched.

This chain connects TRBV5-1 to TRBJ2-5; no firm D call. CDR1 is SGHRS, CDR2 YFSETQ, per germline. Trimming shortened V by 3 bases and J by 2 bases, and 2 bases separated the two germline ends. The CDR3 is 11 amino acids. CDR3 in DNA: TGCGCCAGCAGCTCGCAAGAGACCCAGTACTTC. As protein: CASSSQETQYF.

The rearrangement uses TRBV6-1 and TRBJ2-3, with a weak D call TRBD1 (5 bases). Germline lookup yields CDR1 MNHNS and CDR2 SASEGT. This CDR3 is built from 14 residues. Trimming took off 3 bases at V and 1 base at J, with 8 bases between the two ends. In nucleotides, the CDR3 is TGTGCCAGCAGTGATCTACAGGGCACAGATACGCAGTATTTT. It codes for CASSDLQGTDTQYF.